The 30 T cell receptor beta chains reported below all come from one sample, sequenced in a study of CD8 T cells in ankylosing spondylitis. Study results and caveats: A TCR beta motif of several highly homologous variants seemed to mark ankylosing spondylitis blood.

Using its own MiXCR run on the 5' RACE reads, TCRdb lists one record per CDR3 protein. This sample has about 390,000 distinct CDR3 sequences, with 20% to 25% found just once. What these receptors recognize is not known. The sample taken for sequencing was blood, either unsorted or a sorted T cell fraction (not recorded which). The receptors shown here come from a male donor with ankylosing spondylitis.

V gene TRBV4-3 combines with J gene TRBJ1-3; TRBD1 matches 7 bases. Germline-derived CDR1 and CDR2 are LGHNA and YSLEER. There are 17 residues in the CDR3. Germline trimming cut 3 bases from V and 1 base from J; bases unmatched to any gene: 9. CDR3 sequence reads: CASSHQWTGESGNTIYF. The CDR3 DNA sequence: TGCGCCAGCAGCCATCAGTGGACAGGAGAATCTGGAAACACCATATATTTT.

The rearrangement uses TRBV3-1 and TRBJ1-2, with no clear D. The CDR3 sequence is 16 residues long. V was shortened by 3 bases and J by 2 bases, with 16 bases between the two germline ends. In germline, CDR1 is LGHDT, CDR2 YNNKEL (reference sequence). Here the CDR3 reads CASSQNYLTQNYGYTF. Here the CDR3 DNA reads TGTGCCAGCAGCCAGAATTACCTGACTCAGAACTATGGCTACACCTTC.

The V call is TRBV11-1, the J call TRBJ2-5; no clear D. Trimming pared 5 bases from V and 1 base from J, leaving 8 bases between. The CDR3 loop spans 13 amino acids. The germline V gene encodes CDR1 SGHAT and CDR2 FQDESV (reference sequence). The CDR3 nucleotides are TGTGCCAGCAGCCCTAATCCCCAAGAGACCCAGTACTTC. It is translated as CASSPNPQETQYF.

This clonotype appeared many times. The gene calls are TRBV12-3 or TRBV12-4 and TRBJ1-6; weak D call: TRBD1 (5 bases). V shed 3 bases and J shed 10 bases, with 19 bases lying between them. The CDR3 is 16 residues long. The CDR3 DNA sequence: TGTGCCAGCAGTTTCGGGGCAGGTGGGCCATTGTCACCCCTCCACTTT. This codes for CASSFGAGGPLSPLHF.

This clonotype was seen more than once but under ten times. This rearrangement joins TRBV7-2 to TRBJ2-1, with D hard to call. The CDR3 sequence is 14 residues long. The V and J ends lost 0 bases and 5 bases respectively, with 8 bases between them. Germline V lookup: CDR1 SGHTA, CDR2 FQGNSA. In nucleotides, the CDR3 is TGTGCCAGCAGCTTAGCGGCCGTGGACAATGAGCAGTTCTTC. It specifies CASSLAAVDNEQFF.

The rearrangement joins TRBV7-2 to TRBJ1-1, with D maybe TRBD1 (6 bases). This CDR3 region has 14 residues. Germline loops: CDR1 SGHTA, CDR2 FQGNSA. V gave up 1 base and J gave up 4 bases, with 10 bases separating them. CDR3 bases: TGTGCCAGCAGCTTAGGGGGGCAGGGCACTGAAGCTTTCTTT. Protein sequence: CASSLGGQGTEAFF.

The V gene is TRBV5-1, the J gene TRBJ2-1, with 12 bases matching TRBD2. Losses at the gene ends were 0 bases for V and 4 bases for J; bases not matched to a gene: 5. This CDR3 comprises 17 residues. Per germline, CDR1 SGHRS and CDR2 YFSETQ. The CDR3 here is CASSLDRLAGEYNEQFF. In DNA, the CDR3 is TGCGCCAGCAGCTTGGACCGACTAGCGGGAGAGTACAATGAGCAGTTCTTC.

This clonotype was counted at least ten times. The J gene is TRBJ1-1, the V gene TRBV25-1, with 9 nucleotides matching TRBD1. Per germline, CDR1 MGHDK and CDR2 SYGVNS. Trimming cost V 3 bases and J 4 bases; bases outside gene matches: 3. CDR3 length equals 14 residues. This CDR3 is CASSEHRGLTEAFF. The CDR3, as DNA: TGTGCCAGCAGTGAGCACAGGGGGCTCACTGAAGCTTTCTTT.

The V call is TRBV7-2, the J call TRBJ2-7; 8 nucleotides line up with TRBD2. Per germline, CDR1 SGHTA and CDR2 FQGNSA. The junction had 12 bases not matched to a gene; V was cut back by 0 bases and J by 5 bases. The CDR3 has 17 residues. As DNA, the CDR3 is TGTGCCAGCAGCTTAGCGTTCCCCCCGGGAGGGAGGGACGAGCAGTACTTC. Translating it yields CASSLAFPPGGRDEQYF.

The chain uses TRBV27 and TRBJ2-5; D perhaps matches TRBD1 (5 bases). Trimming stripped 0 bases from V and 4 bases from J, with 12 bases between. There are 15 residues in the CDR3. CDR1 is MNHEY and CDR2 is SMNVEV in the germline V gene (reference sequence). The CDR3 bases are TGTGCCAGCAGTTTATCGAACGCAGGGTTAGAGACCCAGTACTTC. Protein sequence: CASSLSNAGLETQYF.

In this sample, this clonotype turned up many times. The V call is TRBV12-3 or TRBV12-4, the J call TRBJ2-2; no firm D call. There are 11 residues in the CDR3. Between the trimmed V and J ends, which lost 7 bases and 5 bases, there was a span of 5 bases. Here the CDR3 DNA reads TGTGCCAGCACCCGTACCGGGGAGCTGTTTTTT. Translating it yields CASTRTGELFF.

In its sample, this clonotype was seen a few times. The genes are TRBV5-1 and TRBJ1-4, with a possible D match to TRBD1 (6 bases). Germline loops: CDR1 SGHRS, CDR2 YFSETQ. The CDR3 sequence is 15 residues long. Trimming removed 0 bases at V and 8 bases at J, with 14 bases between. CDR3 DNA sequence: TGCGCCAGCAGCTTGGTGGGACAAAGCCTCGAAAAACTGTTTTTT. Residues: CASSLVGQSLEKLFF.

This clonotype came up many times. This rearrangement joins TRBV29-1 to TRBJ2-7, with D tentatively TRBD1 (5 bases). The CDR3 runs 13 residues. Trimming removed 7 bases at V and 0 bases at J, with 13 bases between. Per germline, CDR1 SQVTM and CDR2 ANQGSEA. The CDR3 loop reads CSASDSSSYEQYF. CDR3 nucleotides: TGCAGCGCTTCCGACAGCAGCTCCTACGAGCAGTACTTC.

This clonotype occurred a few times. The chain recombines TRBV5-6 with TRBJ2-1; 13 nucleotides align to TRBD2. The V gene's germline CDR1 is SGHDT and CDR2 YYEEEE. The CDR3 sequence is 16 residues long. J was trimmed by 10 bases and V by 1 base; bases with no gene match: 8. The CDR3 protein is CASSLTGLAGVREQFF. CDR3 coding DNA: TGTGCCAGCAGCTTGACCGGACTAGCGGGAGTCCGCGAGCAGTTCTTC.

CDR3 residues: CASRDVGLAGGGEQFF. In DNA form, the CDR3 reads TGTGCCAGCAGGGACGTCGGACTAGCGGGAGGTGGTGAGCAGTTCTTC. J is TRBJ2-1 and V is TRBV25-1; TRBD2 aligns across 14 bases. V dropped 6 bases and J dropped 9; count of bases not matched to a gene: 10. The CDR3 has 16 amino acids. CDR1 and CDR2 (germline): MGHDK, SYGVNS.

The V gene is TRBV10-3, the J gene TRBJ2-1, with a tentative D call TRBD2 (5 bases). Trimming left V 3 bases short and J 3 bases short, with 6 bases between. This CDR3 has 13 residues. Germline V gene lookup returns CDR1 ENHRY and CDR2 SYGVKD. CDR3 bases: TGTGCCATCAGTGATGGACTCTACAATGAGCAGTTCTTC. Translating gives CAISDGLYNEQFF.

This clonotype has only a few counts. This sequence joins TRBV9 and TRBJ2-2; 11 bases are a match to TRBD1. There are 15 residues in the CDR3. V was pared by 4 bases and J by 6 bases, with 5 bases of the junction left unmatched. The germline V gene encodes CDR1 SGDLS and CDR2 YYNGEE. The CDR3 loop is CASSLGTGGSGELFF. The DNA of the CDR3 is TGTGCCAGCAGCCTGGGGACAGGGGGTTCCGGGGAGCTGTTTTTT.

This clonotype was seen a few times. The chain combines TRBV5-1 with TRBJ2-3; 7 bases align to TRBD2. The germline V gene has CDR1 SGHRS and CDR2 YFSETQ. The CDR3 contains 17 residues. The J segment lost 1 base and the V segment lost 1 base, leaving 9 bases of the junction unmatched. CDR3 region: CASSLNTGGSGTDTQYF. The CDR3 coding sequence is TGCGCCAGCAGCTTGAATACGGGAGGTTCGGGCACAGATACGCAGTATTTT. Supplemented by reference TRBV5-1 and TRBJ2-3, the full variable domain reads KAGVTQTPRYLIKTRGQQVTLSCSPISGHRSVSWYQQTPGQGLQFLFEYFSETQRNKGNFPGRFSGRQFSNSRSEMNVSTLELGDSALYLCASSLNTGGSGTDTQYFGPGTRLTVL.

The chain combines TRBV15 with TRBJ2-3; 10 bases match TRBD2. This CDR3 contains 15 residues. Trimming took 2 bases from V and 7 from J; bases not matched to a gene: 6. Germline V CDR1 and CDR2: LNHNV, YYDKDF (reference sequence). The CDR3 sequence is CATSRRAGGPNTQYF. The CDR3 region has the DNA TGTGCCACCAGCAGACGAGCGGGAGGGCCGAATACGCAGTATTTT. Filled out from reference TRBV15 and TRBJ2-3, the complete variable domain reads DAMVIQNPRYQVTQFGKPVTLSCSQTLNHNVMYWYQQKSSQAPKLLFHYYDKDFNNEADTPDNFQSRRPNTSFCFLDIRSPGLGDTAMYLCATSRRAGGPNTQYFGPGTRLTVL.

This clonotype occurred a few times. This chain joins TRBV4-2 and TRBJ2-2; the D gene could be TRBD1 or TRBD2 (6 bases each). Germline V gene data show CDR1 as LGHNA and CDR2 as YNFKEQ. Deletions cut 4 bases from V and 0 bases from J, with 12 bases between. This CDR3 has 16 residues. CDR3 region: CASSPRGEANTGELFF. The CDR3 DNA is TGTGCCAGCAGCCCAAGGGGGGAAGCGAACACCGGGGAGCTGTTTTTT.

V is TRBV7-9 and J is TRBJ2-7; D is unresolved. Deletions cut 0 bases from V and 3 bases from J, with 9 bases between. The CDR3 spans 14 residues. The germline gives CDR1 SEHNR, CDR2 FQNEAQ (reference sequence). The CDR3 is CASSLAGFGYEQYF. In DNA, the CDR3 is TGTGCCAGCAGCTTAGCTGGTTTTGGCTACGAGCAGTACTTC.

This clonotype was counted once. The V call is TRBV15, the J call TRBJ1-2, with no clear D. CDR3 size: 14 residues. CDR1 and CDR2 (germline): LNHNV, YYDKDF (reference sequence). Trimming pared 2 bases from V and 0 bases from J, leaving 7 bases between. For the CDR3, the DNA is TGTGCCACCAGCAGACAGGCAGCTAACTATGGCTACACCTTC. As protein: CATSRQAANYGYTF.

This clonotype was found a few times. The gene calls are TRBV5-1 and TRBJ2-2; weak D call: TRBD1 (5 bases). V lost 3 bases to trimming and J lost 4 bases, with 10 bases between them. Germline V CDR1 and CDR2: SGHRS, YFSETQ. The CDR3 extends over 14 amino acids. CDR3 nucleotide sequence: TGCGCCAGCAGCTGGCGACAGCGCACCGGGGAGCTGTTTTTT. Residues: CASSWRQRTGELFF.

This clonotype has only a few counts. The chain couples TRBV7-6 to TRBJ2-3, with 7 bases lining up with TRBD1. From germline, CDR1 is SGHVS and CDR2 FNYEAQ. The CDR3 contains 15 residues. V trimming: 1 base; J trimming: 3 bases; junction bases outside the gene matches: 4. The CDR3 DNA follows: TGTGCCAGCAGCTTAGTACAGGGGCTGACAGATACGCAGTATTTT. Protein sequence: CASSLVQGLTDTQYF. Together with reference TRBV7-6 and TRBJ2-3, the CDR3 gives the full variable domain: GAGVSQSPRYKVTKRGQDVALRCDPISGHVSLYWYRQALGQGPEFLTYFNYEAQQDKSGLPNDRFSAERPEGSISTLTIQRTEQRDSAMYRCASSLVQGLTDTQYFGPGTRLTVL.

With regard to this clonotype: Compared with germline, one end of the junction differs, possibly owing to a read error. The CDR3 DNA reads TGTGCTAGCAGCTCTAGCGAATGGTCCTACGAGCAGTACTTC. Encoded protein: CASSSSEWSYEQYF. This chain links TRBV7-7 with TRBJ2-7; D is possibly TRBD2 (6 bases). This CDR3 has 14 amino acids. CDR1 and CDR2 (germline): SSHAT, FNYEAQ (reference sequence). The full variable domain, its missing parts supplied by reference TRBV7-7 and TRBJ2-7, is GAGVSQSPRYKVTKRGQDVTLRCDPISSHATLYWYQQALGQGPEFLTYFNYEAQPDKSGLPSDRFSAERPEGSISTLTIQRTEQRDSAMYRCASSSSEWSYEQYFGPGTRLTVT.

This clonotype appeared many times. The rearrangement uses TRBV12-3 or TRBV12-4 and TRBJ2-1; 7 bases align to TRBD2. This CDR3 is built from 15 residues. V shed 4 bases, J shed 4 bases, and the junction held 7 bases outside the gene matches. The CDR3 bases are TGTGCCAGCAGTTCAACCGGGACTACGTACAATGAGCAGTTCTTC. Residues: CASSSTGTTYNEQFF.

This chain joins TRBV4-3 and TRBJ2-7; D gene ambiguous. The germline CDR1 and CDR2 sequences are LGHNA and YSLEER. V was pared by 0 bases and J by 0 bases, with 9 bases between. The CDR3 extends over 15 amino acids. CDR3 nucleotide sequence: TGCGCCAGCAGCCAAGATGCGAGGAGCTCCTACGAGCAGTACTTC. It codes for CASSQDARSSYEQYF.

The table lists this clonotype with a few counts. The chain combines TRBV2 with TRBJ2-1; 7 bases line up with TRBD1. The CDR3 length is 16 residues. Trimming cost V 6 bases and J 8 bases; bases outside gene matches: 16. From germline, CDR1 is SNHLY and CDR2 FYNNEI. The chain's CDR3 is CASRDLTGAKSDEQFF. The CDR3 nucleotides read TGTGCCAGCAGGGACCTCACAGGGGCGAAAAGCGATGAGCAGTTCTTC.

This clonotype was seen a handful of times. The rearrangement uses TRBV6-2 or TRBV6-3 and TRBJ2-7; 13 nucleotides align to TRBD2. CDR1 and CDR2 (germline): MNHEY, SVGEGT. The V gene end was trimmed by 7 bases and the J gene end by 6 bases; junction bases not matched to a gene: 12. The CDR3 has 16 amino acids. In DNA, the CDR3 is TGTGCCAGCACCAGGCATAGAGGACTAGCGGGAGCCGAGCAGTACTTC. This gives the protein CASTRHRGLAGAEQYF.

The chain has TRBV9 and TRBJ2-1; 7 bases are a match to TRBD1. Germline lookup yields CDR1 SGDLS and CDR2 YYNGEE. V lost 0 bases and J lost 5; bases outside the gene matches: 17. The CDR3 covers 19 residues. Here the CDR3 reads CASSVAQAPAAGGDNEQFF. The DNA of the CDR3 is TGTGCCAGCAGCGTAGCTCAGGCCCCTGCGGCAGGGGGTGACAATGAGCAGTTCTTC.